The source of this T cell receptor beta chain is a study of shared clonotypes between healthy human individuals. Turning to the study itself: Used for every donor were three CD4 naive, three CD4 memory, two CD8 naive and one CD8 memory plate.

General study points: Generation probabilities of non-shared clonotypes were lower (relative to those shared by all four donors).

Everyone who donated was a Caucasian adult who lived in Nashville, Tennessee. Points on this clone: What it binds is not known.

The CDR3 contains 14 residues. Trimming shortened V by 6 bases and J by 1 base, and 12 bases separated the two germline ends. The germline gives CDR1 LNHDA, CDR2 SQIVND (reference sequence). Method: immunoSEQ multiplex PCR; TCRdb's copy keeps in-frame clones and lacks some. This sample has approximately 1.5 million clones, with approximately 98.5% found just once. Sequenced: naive CD4+ T cells sorted from blood. The subset denotes: CD45RA+ positively selected. V usage is TRBV19 and J usage is TRBJ1-1; D unclear. This receptor was taken from a young man in good health. The CDR3 loop reads CASSQSGRNTEAFF. The CDR3 nucleotides are TGTGCCAGTAGCCAAAGCGGGCGGAACACTGAAGCTTTCTTT.